This is a list of T cell receptor beta chains from one sample in a study of T cells in Graves' hyperthyroidism and ophthalmopathy. TCRdb used MiXCR to reprocess the multiplex PCR reads, holding one entry per CDR3 protein. The sample includes 650,000 to 800,000 distinct CDR3 sequences, approximately 42% of them seen just once. The material sequenced was peripheral blood or thyroid tissue (not recorded which). These receptor sequences come from an adult man with Graves' disease, either hyperthyroidism or ophthalmopathy (not recorded which). CDR3s include the opening cysteine and the closing phenylalanine or tryptophan. Each record gives: V gene, J gene, D gene, clone size, CDR3 protein, CDR3 DNA. D genes are given only for firm matches. A row's size may be missing; if present it is once, few, many or a size class.

TRBV7-3	TRBJ2-5	TRBD2	-	CASSLMPGGQETQYF	TGTGCCAGCAGCTTAATGCCGGGGGGCCAAGAGACCCAGTACTTC
TRBV20-1	TRBJ1-6	-	many	CSALNRATASPLHF	TGCAGTGCCCTAAACAGGGCGACGGCTTCACCCCTCCACTTT
TRBV25-1	TRBJ2-7	-	-	CASSANHLQGYEQYF	TGTGCCAGCAGCGCCAACCACCTACAGGGTTACGAGCAGTACTTC
TRBV15	TRBJ1-6	TRBD1	-	CATSSEAGGSPLHF	TGTGCCACCAGCAGTGAAGCAGGGGGCTCACCCCTCCACTTT
TRBV7-9	TRBJ1-4	-	many	CASSLAGRTNEKLFF	TGTGCCAGCAGCTTAGCAGGCAGGACTAATGAAAAACTGTTTTTT
TRBV5-1	TRBJ1-1	-	-	CASRSAKGTNTEAFF	TGCGCCAGCCGAAGCGCCAAGGGTACGAACACTGAAGCTTTCTTT
TRBV15	TRBJ2-1	TRBD2	-	CATSRDLGTSGYNEQFF	TGTGCCACCAGCAGAGATCTCGGGACTAGCGGATACAATGAGCAGTTCTTC
TRBV2	TRBJ1-6	-	-	CAWSPQNSPLHF	TGTGCCTGGAGTCCCCAAAATTCACCCCTCCACTTT
TRBV10-3	TRBJ1-1	-	-	CAIRDTLNTEAFF	TGTGCCATCAGGGACACCTTGAACACTGAAGCTTTCTTT
TRBV2	TRBJ1-4	-	few	CASARTAFDEKLFF	TGTGCCAGCGCCCGGACAGCCTTCGATGAAAAACTGTTTTTT
TRBV10-3	TRBJ2-2	-	-	CAISPGLGGTGELFF	TGTGCCATCAGCCCCGGACTAGGGGGCACCGGGGAGCTGTTTTTT
TRBV9	TRBJ1-4	-	-	CASSRIVSEKLFF	TGTGCCAGCAGCCGCATTGTGAGTGAAAAACTGTTTTTT
TRBV7-2	TRBJ1-1	-	-	CASSPEGSTEAFF	TGTGCCAGCAGCCCAGAGGGTAGCACTGAAGCTTTCTTT
TRBV15	TRBJ2-5	-	-	CAASRGETQYF	TGTGCCGCCAGCCGTGGAGAGACCCAGTACTTC
TRBV9	TRBJ1-2	-	few	CASGDFRDKGRYTF	TGTGCCAGCGGGGATTTCCGGGACAAGGGTCGCTACACCTTC
TRBV7-2	TRBJ2-7	-	many	CASSFAAASYEQYF	TGTGCCAGCAGCTTCGCAGCGGCTTCCTACGAGCAGTACTTC
TRBV7-9	TRBJ2-5	TRBD1	few	CASSLDAPTGVETQYF	TGTGCCAGCAGCTTAGATGCCCCAACAGGGGTTGAGACCCAGTACTTC
TRBV2	TRBJ1-1	-	-	CASTPVRGRNTEAFF	TGTGCCAGCACCCCGGTTCGGGGCAGGAACACTGAAGCTTTCTTT
TRBV9	TRBJ1-2	-	many	CASSVDLGADGYTF	TGTGCCAGCAGCGTAGATCTGGGCGCGGATGGCTACACCTTC
TRBV7-2	TRBJ1-1	-	many	CASSLYAELNTEAFF	TGTGCCAGCAGCTTATATGCGGAGCTGAACACTGAAGCTTTCTTT
TRBV20-1	TRBJ2-7	-	once	CSARDRTEALYEQYF	TGCAGTGCTAGAGATCGGACAGAAGCGCTTTACGAGCAGTACTTC
TRBV5-4	TRBJ2-5	-	-	CASSLVRGHKETQYF	TGTGCCAGCAGCTTGGTTCGGGGGCACAAAGAGACCCAGTACTTC
TRBV12-3/TRBV12-4	TRBJ1-4	TRBD1	many	CASSQGAQGEKLFF	TGTGCCAGCAGTCAGGGGGCGCAGGGCGAAAAACTGTTTTTT
TRBV2	TRBJ1-1	-	many	CASSELTGRGEAFF	TGTGCCAGCAGTGAACTCACAGGAAGGGGTGAAGCTTTCTTT
TRBV29-1	TRBJ1-4	TRBD1	many	CSGLGQGNEKLFF	TGCAGCGGCCTAGGACAGGGTAACGAAAAACTGTTTTTT
TRBV29-1	TRBJ2-7	TRBD2	-	CSVEDVGGSGLPYEQYF	TGCAGCGTTGAAGACGTTGGGGGTAGCGGGCTCCCCTACGAGCAGTACTTC
TRBV2	TRBJ1-1	TRBD1	-	CARGDRETEAFF	TGTGCTAGAGGCGACAGGGAGACTGAAGCTTTCTTT
TRBV24-1	TRBJ2-7	-	-	CATDMTSYEQYF	TGTGCCACCGACATGACATCCTACGAGCAGTACTTC
TRBV9	TRBJ1-3	-	-	CASSVDGSDSGNTIYF	TGTGCCAGCAGCGTTGACGGCAGTGACTCTGGAAACACCATATATTTT
TRBV4-2	TRBJ1-1	-	-	CASSQDVTGYTEAFF	TGTGCCAGCAGCCAAGACGTAACAGGGTACACTGAAGCTTTCTTT
TRBV12-3/TRBV12-4	TRBJ1-5	-	many	CASSGNRADQPQHF	TGTGCCAGCAGTGGTAACAGGGCTGATCAGCCCCAGCATTTT
TRBV9	TRBJ2-7	-	-	CASSVDADSSYEQYF	TGTGCCAGCAGCGTAGATGCGGATAGCTCCTACGAGCAGTACTTC
TRBV10-3	TRBJ1-1	-	many	CAISESGNTEAFF	TGTGCCATCAGTGAGTCTGGGAACACTGAAGCTTTCTTT
TRBV20-1	TRBJ2-7	TRBD2	-	CSANPSSGGFYEQYF	TGCAGTGCTAACCCTTCTAGCGGGGGGTTTTACGAGCAGTACTTC
TRBV15	TRBJ1-5	-	-	CATSRDDQPQHF	TGTGCCACCAGCAGAGACGATCAGCCCCAGCATTTT
TRBV12-3/TRBV12-4	TRBJ1-6	TRBD1	many	CASSLTGTNSPLHF	TGTGCCAGCAGTTTGACAGGGACTAATTCACCCCTCCACTTT
TRBV7-8	TRBJ2-7	-	-	CAWSLGQGTYEQYF	TGTGCCTGGAGTTTGGGGCAGGGAACCTACGAGCAGTACTTC
TRBV2	TRBJ2-2	-	-	CASSDPSNSGNTGELFF	TGTGCCAGCAGTGATCCGTCCAACTCTGGAAACACCGGGGAGCTGTTTTTT
TRBV12-3/TRBV12-4	TRBJ1-5	-	-	CASSPSGRVQPQHF	TGTGCCAGCAGTCCCTCAGGGAGGGTTCAGCCCCAGCATTTT
TRBV15	TRBJ2-5	TRBD1	-	CATSRPDRGRGETQYF	TGTGCCACCAGCAGACCGGACAGGGGGAGGGGAGAGACCCAGTACTTC
TRBV20-1	TRBJ2-2	TRBD2	-	CSAGCGRPTGELFF	TGCAGTGCTGGATGCGGGAGGCCTACCGGGGAGCTGTTTTTT
TRBV12-3/TRBV12-4	TRBJ1-2	-	-	CASFTVNYGYTF	TGTGCCAGCTTTACAGTTAACTATGGCTACACCTTC
TRBV12-3/TRBV12-4	TRBJ1-2	-	-	CASSPDSYEGTF	TGTGCCAGCAGCCCGGACAGCTATGAGGGCACCTTC
TRBV14	TRBJ2-2	-	-	CASTPSTETGELFF	TGTGCCAGCACCCCCTCAACAGAAACTGGGGAGCTGTTTTTT
TRBV29-1	TRBJ2-7	TRBD1	-	CSVVTGGAGIFYEQYF	TGCAGCGTTGTGACAGGGGGTGCCGGGATTTTCTACGAGCAGTACTTC
TRBV5-1	TRBJ1-6	-	few	CASSLGGLDNSPLHF	TGCGCCAGCAGCTTGGGAGGGTTGGATAATTCACCCCTCCACTTT
TRBV19	TRBJ2-5	TRBD2	few	CASSVVAGLAAQYF	TGTGCCAGTAGTGTTGTGGCGGGCCTAGCGGCCCAGTACTTC
TRBV7-2	TRBJ2-7	TRBD1	many	CASSTGVYEQYF	TGTGCCAGCAGCACAGGGGTCTACGAGCAGTACTTC
TRBV19	TRBJ2-6	-	-	CASSIGREIFRANVLTF	TGTGCCAGTAGTATTGGACGGGAGATATTTAGGGCCAACGTCCTGACTTTC
TRBV2	TRBJ2-3	-	few	CASTDTQYF	TGTGCCAGCACGGATACGCAGTATTTT
TRBV12-3/TRBV12-4	TRBJ1-6	-	many	CASSLEARMSPLHF	TGTGCCAGCAGTTTGGAGGCGCGAATGTCACCCCTCCACTTT
TRBV12-3/TRBV12-4	TRBJ1-2	-	few	CASSQDRGLSRGYTF	TGCGCCAGCAGCCAAGATCGGGGCCTTTCTCGAGGCTACACCTTC
TRBV2	TRBJ1-2	-	many	CASSEGGNYGYTF	TGTGCCAGCAGTGAAGGGGGGAACTATGGCTACACCTTC